Presented here are 17 T cell receptor beta chains from one specimen sequenced in a study of T cells in Graves' hyperthyroidism and ophthalmopathy. TCR beta CDR3 sequences were amplified from RNA transcripts. HTBI primers drove first-round RT-PCR of the TCR CDR3. One entry per CDR3 protein, called by TCRdb with MiXCR from the multiplex PCR reads. The repertoire holds hundreds of thousands of distinct CDR3 sequences, with 14% as singletons. Source material: blood. These receptors came from a woman aged 40 to 50 with Graves' hyperthyroidism.

This clonotype came up a few times. V is TRBV5-6 and J is TRBJ2-1; 7 nucleotides align to TRBD2. The CDR3 totals 16 residues. Germline V lookup: CDR1 SGHDT, CDR2 YYEEEE. Unmatched junction bases numbered 9, after V lost 0 bases and J lost 6 bases. The CDR3 reads CASSLAGGAGSNEQFF. For the CDR3, the DNA is TGTGCCAGCAGCTTGGCCGGGGGAGCGGGATCCAATGAGCAGTTCTTC.

The rearrangement uses TRBV20-1 and TRBJ2-1; 9 nucleotides agree with TRBD2. Germline lookup yields CDR1 DFQATT and CDR2 SNEGSKA (reference sequence). The CDR3 contains 16 residues. The J segment lost 5 bases and the V segment lost 3 bases, leaving 11 bases of the junction unmatched. The CDR3 nucleotides read TGCAGTGCTAGTGGTCTAGCGGGATATTCTCACAATGAGCAGTTCTTC. Translating gives CSASGLAGYSHNEQFF.

This clonotype came up many times. The rearrangement uses TRBV5-6 and TRBJ2-5; 7 positions agree with TRBD1. Germline-derived CDR1 and CDR2 are SGHDT and YYEEEE. With 1 base clipped from V and 3 bases from J, the junction kept 3 bases outside the gene matches. This CDR3 is built from 14 residues. The CDR3 reads CASSLWGTEETQYF. The CDR3 coding sequence is TGTGCCAGCAGCTTGTGGGGGACAGAAGAGACCCAGTACTTC.

This clonotype was recorded at least ten times. This chain links TRBV6-1 with TRBJ1-6; 8 bases are shared with TRBD1. Germline-derived CDR1 and CDR2 are MNHNS and SASEGT. The junction had 6 bases not matched to a gene; V was cut back by 6 bases and J by 5 bases. The CDR3 runs 15 residues. The CDR3 DNA follows: TGTGCCAGCAGCTGGACAGGGTTGGATAATTCACCCCTCCACTTT. Residues: CASSWTGLDNSPLHF.

Ten or more counts support this clonotype. The chain combines TRBV5-1 with TRBJ1-4, with a tentative D call TRBD1 (5 bases). The CDR3 is 15 residues long. Germline V gives CDR1 SGHRS, CDR2 YFSETQ. V was cut by 0 bases and J by 3 bases, with 9 bases left in between. The CDR3 spells CASSLEGTPNEKLFF. The DNA of the CDR3 is TGCGCCAGCAGCTTGGAAGGGACCCCTAATGAAAAACTGTTTTTT.

In its sample, this clonotype was seen a few times. CDR3 amino acids: CASSYVGITDTQYF. The CDR3, as DNA: TGTGCCAGCAGTTACGTAGGGATTACAGATACGCAGTATTTT. The chain combines TRBV6-5 with TRBJ2-3, with D unclear. The CDR3 consists of 14 residues. The V and J ends lost 2 bases and 3 bases respectively, with 9 bases between them. CDR1 and CDR2 from the germline V gene are MNHEY and SVGAGI.

This clonotype was seen many times. The rearrangement uses TRBV9 and TRBJ2-1; D perhaps matches TRBD1 (5 bases). The V end lost 0 bases, the J end lost 3 bases, and 7 bases lay between the germline ends. Per the germline V gene, CDR1 is SGDLS and CDR2 is YYNGEE. This CDR3 comprises 14 residues. The CDR3 region is CASSVARGYNEQFF. The CDR3 DNA reads TGTGCCAGCAGCGTAGCTAGGGGCTACAATGAGCAGTTCTTC.

This clonotype was seen many times. The V and J genes are TRBV12-3 or TRBV12-4 and TRBJ2-3, with 9 bases aligning to TRBD1. This CDR3 contains 14 residues. The junction had 5 bases not matched to a gene; V was cut back by 6 bases and J by 4 bases. The DNA of the CDR3 is TGTGCCAGCAGACCCGGGACAGGGTCAGATACGCAGTATTTT. Residues: CASRPGTGSDTQYF.

This clonotype was seen ten or more times. The CDR3 region has the DNA TGTGCCAGCAGCTTAGGAGGGGCGGGAGCACGCAGCACAGATACGCAGTATTTT. Its protein product is CASSLGGAGARSTDTQYF. The rearrangement joins TRBV7-2 to TRBJ2-3; TRBD2 matches 7 bases. Germline V gene data show CDR1 as SGHTA and CDR2 as FQGNSA. Germline trimming cut 1 base from V and 0 bases from J; bases unmatched to any gene: 10. The CDR3 has 18 amino acids.

This clonotype was seen many times. CDR3: CASSRGGAGETQYF. The CDR3 DNA sequence: TGTGCCAGCTCACGCGGGGGCGCGGGGGAGACCCAGTACTTC. This chain uses TRBV18 with TRBJ2-5; D may be TRBD2 (7 bases). Trimming removed 4 bases at V and 5 bases at J, with 14 bases between. The CDR3 covers 14 residues. Germline CDR1 and CDR2: KGHSH and LQKENI. Variable domain in full (rest from reference TRBV18 and TRBJ2-5): NAGVMQNPRHLVRRRGQEARLRCSPMKGHSHVYWYRQLPEEGLKFMVYLQKENIIDESGMPKERFSAEFPKEGPSILRIQQVVRGDSAAYFCASSRGGAGETQYFGPGTRLLVL.

There are many counts of this clonotype. This rearrangement joins TRBV12-3 or TRBV12-4 to TRBJ1-2; D unresolved. The CDR3 contains 12 residues. Deletions cut 4 bases from V and 5 bases from J, with 8 bases between. CDR3 amino acids: CASSSDLYGYTF. The CDR3 nucleotides read TGTGCCAGCAGTTCTGATTTGTATGGCTACACCTTC.

The chain employs TRBV18 and TRBJ1-1; TRBD1 is a possible D gene (5 bases). Trimming removed 3 bases at V and 3 bases at J, with 17 bases between. CDR3 length: 16 residues. Germline values: CDR1 KGHSH, CDR2 LQKENI. CDR3 residues: CASSPPIGASDTEAFF. The CDR3 nucleotides are TGTGCCAGCTCACCCCCGATAGGGGCGAGCGACACTGAAGCTTTCTTT.

Here the CDR3 DNA reads TGCAGTGCCAACCCCAAGCTAGCGGGAGTGAACAATGAGCAGTTCTTC. Translated, it gives CSANPKLAGVNNEQFF. The chain combines TRBV20-1 with TRBJ2-1, with TRBD2 matching over 10 bases. Germline-derived CDR1 and CDR2 are DFQATT and SNEGSKA (reference sequence). Unmatched junction bases numbered 13, after V lost 6 bases and J lost 5 bases. This CDR3 comprises 16 residues.

This clonotype was picked up many times. This chain's CDR3 is CASSPRTGGSYEQYF. The CDR3 region has the DNA TGTGCCAGCAGTCCTCGGACAGGGGGTTCCTACGAGCAGTACTTC. V is TRBV6-1 and J is TRBJ2-7; 10 bases are a match to TRBD1. Germline CDR1 is MNHNS and CDR2 is SASEGT. The CDR3 has 15 amino acids. J gave up 1 base and V 5 bases, and 5 bases lay outside the gene matches.

The chain combines TRBV28 with TRBJ2-6; the D gene is possibly TRBD1 (6 bases). V was shortened by 6 bases and J by 3 bases, with 18 bases between the two germline ends. Germline CDR1 reads MDHEN; CDR2 reads SYDVKM. This CDR3 has 17 residues. The CDR3 region is CASRGPQGLGGANVLTF. CDR3 coding DNA: TGTGCCAGCAGGGGCCCGCAGGGGCTAGGTGGGGCCAACGTCCTGACTTTC.

In its sample, this clonotype was seen a few times. V usage is TRBV9 and J usage is TRBJ1-5, with a weak D call TRBD1 (5 bases). The CDR3 is made up of 18 amino acids. Germline assignment: CDR1 SGDLS and CDR2 YYNGEE. Deletions cut 3 bases from V and 0 bases from J, with 19 bases between. The CDR3 DNA follows: TGTGCCAGCAGCGAGGAGCGCGGGGCCGGTTATAGCAATCAGCCCCAGCATTTT. Protein product: CASSEERGAGYSNQPQHF.

This clonotype has ten or more counts. The J gene is TRBJ2-7, the V gene TRBV4-2; 12 nucleotides match TRBD2. The CDR3 contains 14 residues. CDR1 LGHNA and CDR2 YNFKEQ come from the germline V gene. V lost 1 base, J lost 6 bases, and 1 base stayed unmatched. The CDR3 DNA sequence: TGTGCCAGCAGCCAAGGACTAGCGGGAGCCGAGCAGTACTTC. It yields the protein CASSQGLAGAEQYF.